This is a list of T cell receptor beta chains from one sample in a study of T cell changes during pregnancy in multiple sclerosis. Only in-frame clones appear in the TCRdb table, and some are missing; sequencing was by immunoSEQ multiplex PCR. The repertoire holds approximately 99,000 clones, with 75% to 95% as singletons. The sample consisted of peripheral blood, taken in the second trimester of pregnancy. All receptors derive from a female donor in good health, enrolled as a control in a pregnancy study. The CDR3 runs from the conserved cysteine through the conserved F or W. A D gene is named only where the DNA matches it firmly. Some rows have no size entry. The others give once, few or many, or a class for an expanded clone.

DNA: TGTGCCAGCAGTCCGGAGGGAGCCACGGTACGCGGGCAGTACTTC
CDR3: CASSPEGATVRGQYF
size: -
D: -
J: TRBJ2-7
V: TRBV6-5

DNA: TGTGCCAGCAGTTACTCGGGGACTCTCATTCTGGAGACCCAGTACTTC
CDR3: CASSYSGTLILETQYF
size: once
D: -
J: TRBJ2-5
V: TRBV6-5

DNA: TGTGCCAGCAGCCCAGGGAAGGGGAAGTTCTTC
CDR3: CASSPGKGKFF
size: -
D: -
J: TRBJ2-1
V: TRBV7-9

DNA: TGTGCCAGCAGCTTAGAACAGGATTACGGCTATGGCTACACCTTC
CDR3: CASSLEQDYGYGYTF
size: -
D: -
J: TRBJ1-2
V: TRBV7-9

DNA: TGCGCCAGCAGCTTGAGAGGGGGTCAAGAGACCCAGTACTTC
CDR3: CASSLRGGQETQYF
size: -
D: -
J: TRBJ2-5
V: TRBV5-1

DNA: TGTGCCAGCAGCACAGGGGTTAACTATGGCTACACCTTC
CDR3: CASSTGVNYGYTF
size: -
D: TRBD1
J: TRBJ1-2
V: TRBV28

DNA: TGTGCCACCTCAATCGGGGCTAGCGGGAGGGCCGACTACGAGCAGTACTTC
CDR3: CATSIGASGRADYEQYF
size: -
D: TRBD2
J: TRBJ2-7
V: TRBV15

DNA: TGTGCCAGCAGCCGTAATATGGGACAGGATGGCTACACCTTC
CDR3: CASSRNMGQDGYTF
size: once
D: TRBD1
J: TRBJ1-2
V: TRBV14

DNA: TGTGCCAGCAGTTCGGCGGGGGGAGCGGAAGGGCACTTC
CDR3: CASSSAGGAEGHF
size: -
D: TRBD2
J: TRBJ2-7
V: TRBV5-6

DNA: TGTGCCAGCAGCGGGACAGGGGGTCCCTACAATGAGCAGTTCTTC
CDR3: CASSGTGGPYNEQFF
size: -
D: TRBD1
J: TRBJ2-1
V: TRBV9

DNA: TGTGCCTGGAGTGGGGACAGGGTTAGAAACACCATATATTTT
CDR3: CAWSGDRVRNTIYF
size: -
D: TRBD1
J: TRBJ1-3
V: TRBV30

DNA: TGCGCCAGCAGGGTTACCCTTAGCGTCTCCTACAATGAGCAGTTCTTC
CDR3: CASRVTLSVSYNEQFF
size: -
D: -
J: TRBJ2-1
V: TRBV4-3

DNA: TGCGCCAGCAGCTTATCAGGGGACACCGGGGAGCTGTTTTTT
CDR3: CASSLSGDTGELFF
size: -
D: -
J: TRBJ2-2
V: TRBV5-1

DNA: TGCGCCAGCAGCCAGGCGGGGACAGCTAACTATGGCTACACCTTC
CDR3: CASSQAGTANYGYTF
size: -
D: TRBD1
J: TRBJ1-2
V: TRBV4-3

DNA: TGCGCCAGCAGTTTTGGACAGGGGGGTGACTTAGCCAATAATTCACCCCTCCACTTT
CDR3: CASSFGQGGDLANNSPLHF
size: -
D: TRBD1
J: TRBJ1-6
V: TRBV5-1

DNA: TGCGCCAGCAGCCTAACCTCACAGGGGGTGGAAAAACTGTTTTTT
CDR3: CASSLTSQGVEKLFF
size: -
D: TRBD1
J: TRBJ1-4
V: TRBV5-1

DNA: TGTGCCAGCTCACCAGGACAGGGGGTCAGGAAGCAGTACTTC
CDR3: CASSPGQGVRKQYF
size: -
D: TRBD1
J: TRBJ2-7
V: TRBV18

DNA: TGTGCCAGCAGTTTATTGGGGAGGAGAGAAGCTTTCTTT
CDR3: CASSLLGRREAFF
size: -
D: -
J: TRBJ1-1
V: TRBV28

DNA: TGTGCCAGCAGCGTAGGGGAAGGGACTAGCGGAAACTACGAGCAGTACTTC
CDR3: CASSVGEGTSGNYEQYF
size: -
D: TRBD2
J: TRBJ2-7
V: TRBV9

DNA: TGTGCCAGCAGCTTGGGGACAGGGGACAGGAATGAGCAGTTCTTC
CDR3: CASSLGTGDRNEQFF
size: -
D: TRBD1
J: TRBJ2-1
V: TRBV5-5

DNA: TGTGCCAGCAGCTCCCGACGGGTAGCCAACACTGAAGCTTTCTTT
CDR3: CASSSRRVANTEAFF
size: -
D: -
J: TRBJ1-1
V: TRBV11-3

DNA: TGTGCCAGCAGCCGGACTAGCGGAAACCTCTACAATGAGCAGTTCTTC
CDR3: CASSRTSGNLYNEQFF
size: -
D: TRBD2
J: TRBJ2-1
V: TRBV11-2

DNA: TGTGCCAGCAGTGAATCATACAGAACCTACGAGCAGTACTTC
CDR3: CASSESYRTYEQYF
size: -
D: -
J: TRBJ2-7
V: TRBV25-1

DNA: TGCGCCAGCAGCGGCACTAGCGGGACCTACAATGAGCAGTTCTTC
CDR3: CASSGTSGTYNEQFF
size: once
D: TRBD2
J: TRBJ2-1
V: TRBV5-1

DNA: TGTGCCAGCAGCTACAATACAGGGGGAGCTTTCTTT
CDR3: CASSYNTGGAFF
size: -
D: TRBD1
J: TRBJ1-1
V: TRBV5-6

DNA: TGCAGCGTGGCAAGCGGGGTAGGTGGGACCCAGTACTTC
CDR3: CSVASGVGGTQYF
size: -
D: TRBD2
J: TRBJ2-5
V: TRBV29-1

DNA: TGTGCCAGCAGCTTGGATTCCGTTAGCTCCTACAATGAGCAGTTCTTC
CDR3: CASSLDSVSSYNEQFF
size: once
D: -
J: TRBJ2-1
V: TRBV5-7

DNA: TGTGCCAGCAGCGTAGGGGCCGCGACAGGGGGCTTAGGGCAGTTCTTC
CDR3: CASSVGAATGGLGQFF
size: -
D: TRBD1
J: TRBJ2-1
V: TRBV9

DNA: TGTGCCAGCAGCCCCCCGGGACTAGTTACCAATGAGCAGTTCTTC
CDR3: CASSPPGLVTNEQFF
size: -
D: TRBD2
J: TRBJ2-1
V: TRBV11-3

DNA: TGTGCCAGCAGACTACCCACCACACAGGGAGTTGGGTTAGACTATGGCTACACCTTC
CDR3: CASRLPTTQGVGLDYGYTF
size: -
D: -
J: TRBJ1-2
V: TRBV28

DNA: TGTGCCAGCAGCCAGGCGGGGGGTCAGGGTACGCAGTATTTT
CDR3: CASSQAGGQGTQYF
size: -
D: TRBD2
J: TRBJ2-3
V: TRBV9

DNA: TGTGCCAGCAGCGTGAGCGGGGGCACCTACGAGCAGTACTTC
CDR3: CASSVSGGTYEQYF
size: -
D: TRBD2
J: TRBJ2-7
V: TRBV9

DNA: TGTGCCATCAGTGGCCAAGGACAGAAGACTAACTATGGCTACACCTTC
CDR3: CAISGQGQKTNYGYTF
size: -
D: -
J: TRBJ1-2
V: TRBV10-3